A single sample is the source of the 2 T cell receptor beta chains below, sequenced in a study of T cell responses to AZD1222 COVID-19 vaccine. Only in-frame clones appear in the TCRdb table, and some are missing; sequencing was by immunoSEQ multiplex PCR. The data show 200,000 or so clones, roughly 92% seen once. The sample was peripheral blood, taken on day 0 of AZD1222 vaccination. The source of these receptors is an adult in good health.

The V call is TRBV3-1 (or the pseudogene TRBV3-2), the J call TRBJ1-3; TRBD1 might be the D (6 bases). Germline-derived CDR1 and CDR2 are LGHDT and YNNKEL (reference sequence). This CDR3 is 15 amino acids long. Deletions cut 2 bases from V and 0 bases from J, with 8 bases between. The CDR3 protein is CASSQTGTSGNTIYF. The CDR3, as DNA: TGTGCCAGCAGCCAAACAGGGACCTCTGGAAACACCATATATTTT.

The chain employs TRBV7-2 and TRBJ1-1, with D possibly TRBD1 on 6 matching bases. CDR3 size: 13 residues. Germline assignment: CDR1 SGHTA and CDR2 FQGNSA. V was shortened by 6 bases and J by 1 base, with 9 bases between the two germline ends. The CDR3 DNA sequence: TGTGCCAGCAGTCAACAGGGGAACACTGAAGCTTTCTTT. Its translation is CASSQQGNTEAFF.